This T cell receptor (beta chain) was captured by sequencing in a study of regulatory T cells in long-lasting Graves disease. In germline, CDR1 is SGHTA, CDR2 FQGNSA. The CDR3 spans 15 residues. Trimming pared 5 bases from V and 4 bases from J, leaving 14 bases between. Arm-PCR with iRepertoire HTBI primers amplified the CDR3 regions for these TCR beta libraries. Each CDR3 protein is one row after TCRdb ran MiXCR on the multiplex PCR reads. The data hold 450,000 to 500,000 distinct CDR3 sequences, with roughly 16% observed a single time. This clonotype was detected many times. The time point was: newly diagnosed GD, antithyroid drugs for less than 3 months. PBMC-derived RNA was used for the TCR library. This sample also belongs to another study, concerning T cells in Graves' hyperthyroidism and ophthalmopathy.

This TCR was sampled from a man between 35 and 55 years old with Graves disease. The chain uses TRBV7-2 and TRBJ2-2; D is perhaps TRBD1 (6 bases). The sample in question was peripheral blood mononuclear cells (PBMCs), obtained at new diagnosis, from a patient treated with antithyroid drugs. The CDR3 region has the DNA TGTGCCAGCAGCAGAGCAGCACAGGGCACCGGGGAGCTGTTTTTT. Protein sequence: CASSRAAQGTGELFF.